The clone carrying this TCR beta chain was found once. Its antigen is undetermined. The CDR3 totals 15 residues. With 2 bases removed from V and 3 bases from J, the gap between germline ends came to 11 bases. Germline CDR1 and CDR2: MDHEN and SYDVKM. The data stem from a study of OX40 agonist ivuxolimab in advanced cancers. Findings and caveats of the study: The study found that CD8+ T cells averaged more expanded clones than CD4+.

Profiled with immunoSEQ multiplex PCR; TCRdb holds only in-frame clones, not every one. The sample shows about 60,000 clones, roughly 90% of them seen only once. The sequencing here drew on CD4+ or CD8+ T cells sorted from blood, taken in a trial of the OX40 agonist ivuxolimab. The chain is built from TRBV28 and TRBJ2-4, with a weak D call TRBD2 (6 bases). This clonotype originated in an adult with an advanced solid tumor such as melanoma, head and neck, liver or kidney cancer. In nucleotides, the CDR3 is TGTGCCAGCAGTTTACCCGAGGGAGGCAAAAACATTCAGTACTTC. Protein: CASSLPEGGKNIQYF.